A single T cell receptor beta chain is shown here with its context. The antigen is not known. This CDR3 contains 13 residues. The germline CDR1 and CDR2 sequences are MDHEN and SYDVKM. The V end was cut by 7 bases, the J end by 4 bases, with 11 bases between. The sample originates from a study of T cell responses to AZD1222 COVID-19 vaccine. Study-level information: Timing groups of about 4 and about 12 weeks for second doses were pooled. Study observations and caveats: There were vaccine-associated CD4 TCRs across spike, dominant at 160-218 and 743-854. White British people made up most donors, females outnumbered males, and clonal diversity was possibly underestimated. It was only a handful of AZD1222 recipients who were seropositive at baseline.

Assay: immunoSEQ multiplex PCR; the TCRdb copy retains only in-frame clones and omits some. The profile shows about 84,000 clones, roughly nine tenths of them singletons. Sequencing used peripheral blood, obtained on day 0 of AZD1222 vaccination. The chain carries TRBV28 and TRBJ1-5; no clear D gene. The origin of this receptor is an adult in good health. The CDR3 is CASTVTKNQPQHF. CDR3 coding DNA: TGTGCCAGCACCGTCACAAAAAATCAGCCCCAGCATTTT. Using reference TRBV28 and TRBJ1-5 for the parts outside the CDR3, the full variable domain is DVKVTQSSRYLVKRTGEKVFLECVQDMDHENMFWYRQDPGLGLRLIYFSYDVKMKEKGDIPEGYSVSREKKERFSLILESASTNQTSMYLCASTVTKNQPQHFGDGTRLSIL.